What follows are 4 T cell receptor beta chains derived from one specimen sequenced in a study of identical twins. Via MiXCR, TCRdb re-called the 5' RACE reads, giving one row per CDR3 protein. The sample contains approximately 1.8 million distinct CDR3 sequences, about 31% of which appear only once. Sequenced material: cord blood. The receptors derive from a newborn girl in good health.

The chain joins TRBV6-7 to TRBJ2-1, with 7 bases aligning to TRBD1. TRBV6-7 is an open reading frame, and its role is uncertain. The trim removed 8 bases at V and 3 bases at J, leaving 13 bases unmatched. The CDR3 has 16 amino acids. CDR3 bases: TGTGCCAGCTTCGCACAGGGGACGTCCTTCTACAATGAGCAGTTCTTC. Amino acid sequence: CASFAQGTSFYNEQFF.

This clonotype was seen only a few times. The chain has TRBV4-1 and TRBJ1-2, with 11 bases that match TRBD1. The germline CDR1 and CDR2 sequences are MGHRA and YSYEKL. The CDR3 is 14 amino acids. The ends lost 3 bases at V and 5 bases at J; junction bases unmatched: 2. The CDR3 DNA reads as TGCGCCAGCAGCCAGGGACAGGGGGAGTATGGCTACACCTTC. Translated, it gives CASSQGQGEYGYTF.

This clonotype was picked up a small number of times. The chain links TRBV7-2 to TRBJ1-2; D remains unclear. Trimming shortened V by 1 base and J by 4 bases, and 10 bases separated the two germline ends. The CDR3 covers 14 residues. Germline V gives CDR1 SGHTA, CDR2 FQGNSA. CDR3 residues: CASSLDRRSYGYTF. The CDR3 coding sequence is TGTGCCAGCAGCTTAGATCGACGCAGCTATGGCTACACCTTC. Full variable domain (outside the CDR3, taken from reference TRBV7-2 and TRBJ1-2): GAGVSQSPSNKVTEKGKDVELRCDPISGHTALYWYRQSLGQGLEFLIYFQGNSAPDKSGLPSDRFSAERTGGSVSTLTIQRTQQEDSAVYLCASSLDRRSYGYTFGSGTRLTVV.

This rearrangement joins TRBV28 to TRBJ2-7, with no clear D. Trimming shortened V by 4 bases and J by 4 bases, and 8 bases separated the two germline ends. This CDR3 spans 12 amino acids. Germline V gives CDR1 MDHEN, CDR2 SYDVKM. The CDR3 loop is CASSWARYEQYF. CDR3 sequence (DNA): TGTGCCAGCAGTTGGGCCCGATACGAGCAGTACTTC.